This T cell receptor (beta chain) comes out of a study of T-cell memory formation after mild COVID-19. In the study overall: In these data, TCR clusters were largely donor specific. Whole-study results and caveats: The appearance of some responding clones in pre-infection memory suggested that cross-reactive memory joined. Clones shrinking from day 15 to 85 showed even CD4/CD8 mixes; later expanders tilted CD4+.

The CDR3 runs to 13 residues. V was cut by 6 bases and J by 2 bases, with 6 bases left in between. The germline V gene has CDR1 KGHDR and CDR2 SFDVKD. For this clonotype: Its antigen remains unidentified.

After 5'RACE with constant-segment primers, TCR alpha and TCR beta cDNA libraries carrying sample barcodes and UMIs were obtained. One entry per CDR3 protein, called by TCRdb with MiXCR from the 5' RACE reads. The sample has about 430,000 distinct CDR3 sequences; 20% to 25% are singletons. This chain links TRBV24-1 with TRBJ2-2; D not resolved. Input material: PBMCs or a T cell subset sorted from them (not recorded which). This TCR came from an adult woman who had mild COVID-19 (a few samples of this study predate the infection). Cell type and time point are not known. The CDR3 DNA sequence: TGTGCCACCAGTAGGAGTAACACCGGGGAGCTGTTTTTT. Protein: CATSRSNTGELFF.